Following are 20 T cell receptor beta chains from one sample sequenced in a study of blood T cell repertoires in COVID-19. Method: immunoSEQ multiplex PCR; TCRdb's copy keeps in-frame clones and lacks some. The sample has 350,000 to 550,000 clones, about 89% seen once; the top ten hold approximately 4.5%. Sequenced sample: peripheral blood. These receptors all stem from a woman aged 25 to 39 with acute or convalescent COVID-19.

The rearrangement joins TRBV5-1 to TRBJ2-3; 7 nucleotides line up with TRBD1. Germline values: CDR1 SGHRS, CDR2 YFSETQ. Trimming at V came to 0 bases and at J to 4 bases, leaving 2 bases not matched to a gene. CDR3 length: 14 residues. Here the CDR3 reads CASSLEGGADTQYF. The CDR3 bases are TGCGCCAGCAGCTTGGAAGGGGGCGCAGATACGCAGTATTTT.

The chain is built from TRBV4-2 and TRBJ1-2; 7 nucleotides line up with TRBD1. Germline V lookup: CDR1 LGHNA, CDR2 YNFKEQ. The V gene end was trimmed by 4 bases and the J gene end by 2 bases; junction bases not matched to a gene: 4. The CDR3 extends over 14 amino acids. CDR3: CASSPSTGNYGYTF. CDR3 bases: TGTGCCAGCAGCCCCTCGACAGGGAACTATGGCTACACCTTC.

The V gene is TRBV28, the J gene TRBJ1-3; no reliable D call. V was shortened by 6 bases and J by 0 bases, with 15 bases between the two germline ends. CDR3 length: 16 residues. Germline V lookup: CDR1 MDHEN, CDR2 SYDVKM. The CDR3 DNA is TGTGCCAGCAGGCTGAGTGGCGGACTCTCTGGAAACACCATATATTTT. It yields the protein CASRLSGGLSGNTIYF.

The chain uses TRBV2 and TRBJ1-2; D not certain. Germline CDR1 is SNHLY and CDR2 is FYNNEI. The CDR3 length is 14 residues. V was pared by 4 bases and J by 2 bases, with 11 bases between. CDR3 in DNA: TGTGCCAGCAGTGGACCCGGGGAAAACTATGGCTACACCTTC. This gives the protein CASSGPGENYGYTF.

This chain connects TRBV13 to TRBJ1-1; D is perhaps TRBD1 (6 bases). This CDR3 contains 17 residues. Germline assignment: CDR1 PRHDT and CDR2 FYEKMQ (reference sequence). V lost 3 bases and J 5 bases, leaving 22 bases between the germline ends. This CDR3 is CASSFFSLGGLRTEAFF. CDR3 nucleotides: TGTGCCAGCAGCTTCTTTTCATTGGGGGGGCTAAGGACTGAAGCTTTCTTT.

CDR3 residues: CASSRTTGVNTEAFF. In nucleotides, the CDR3 is TGCGCCAGCAGCCGCACGACAGGGGTGAACACTGAAGCTTTCTTT. The chain has TRBV5-1 and TRBJ1-1, with TRBD1 matching over 8 bases. Trimming took 4 bases from V and 0 from J; bases not matched to a gene: 5. This CDR3 is built from 15 residues. Germline V lookup: CDR1 SGHRS, CDR2 YFSETQ.

The chain recombines TRBV4-2 with TRBJ1-1, with 9 positions matching TRBD1. The CDR3 is 16 amino acids. Germline loops: CDR1 LGHNA, CDR2 YNFKEQ. The ends lost 2 bases at V and 0 bases at J; junction bases unmatched: 4. CDR3 amino acids: CASSQSTGGMNTEAFF. CDR3 nucleotide sequence: TGTGCCAGCAGCCAATCGACAGGGGGGATGAACACTGAAGCTTTCTTT.

This clone has a single count. The V gene is TRBV6-5, the J gene TRBJ1-2, with D possibly being TRBD1 (6 bases). Looked up from germline, CDR1 is MNHEY and CDR2 is SVGAGI. The CDR3 runs to 14 residues. Trimming cost V 0 bases and J 4 bases, with 9 bases left between them. This CDR3 is CASSYSSTGYGYTF. DNA for the CDR3: TGTGCCAGCAGTTACTCGTCGACAGGCTATGGCTACACCTTC.

The gene calls are TRBV7-2 and TRBJ2-7, with TRBD2 matching over 9 bases. Germline CDR1 SGHTA, CDR2 FQGNSA. The CDR3 covers 16 residues. Losses at the gene ends were 3 bases for V and 5 bases for J; bases not matched to a gene: 11. The CDR3 reads CASSFYRGGAGDEQYF. In nucleotides, the CDR3 is TGTGCCAGCAGCTTCTACCGCGGGGGGGCTGGGGACGAGCAGTACTTC.

This clone appeared a single time. Written as DNA, the CDR3 is TGTGCCAGCAGCTTGTTACTAGCGGGGGGGATCCCAGATACGCAGTATTTT. Encoded protein: CASSLLLAGGIPDTQYF. The chain employs TRBV7-3 and TRBJ2-3, with 13 positions matching TRBD2. The V gene end was trimmed by 3 bases and the J gene end by 4 bases; junction bases not matched to a gene: 7. The germline CDR1 and CDR2 sequences are SGHTA and FQGTGA. This CDR3 spans 17 amino acids.

J is TRBJ1-5 and V is TRBV27; D is undetermined. This CDR3 is built from 16 residues. V gave up 6 bases and J gave up 3 bases, with 18 bases separating them. Germline CDR1 is MNHEY and CDR2 is SMNVEV (reference sequence). This chain's CDR3 is CASRGSRGGPNQPQHF. The CDR3 nucleotides read TGTGCCAGCAGAGGGTCGAGAGGAGGGCCCAATCAGCCCCAGCATTTT.

J is TRBJ2-7 and V is TRBV30; TRBD1 might be the D (6 bases). There are 15 residues in the CDR3. V dropped 0 bases and J dropped 3 bases, with 15 bases sitting between them. Germline-derived CDR1 and CDR2 are GTSNPN and SVGIG (reference sequence). CDR3 sequence reads: CAWSVPGTKGYEQYF. The CDR3 region has the DNA TGTGCCTGGAGTGTACCGGGGACAAAGGGCTACGAGCAGTACTTC.

V is TRBV7-9 and J is TRBJ2-7; 7 bases fit TRBD2. This CDR3 has 12 residues. With V trimmed by 6 bases and J by 4 bases, 3 bases remained unmatched. Germline lookup yields CDR1 SEHNR and CDR2 FQNEAQ (reference sequence). In DNA, the CDR3 is TGTGCCAGCAGTTCTAGCGGATACGAGCAGTACTTC. It translates to CASSSSGYEQYF.

CDR3 sequence reads: CASSGGQFPSYEQYF. CDR3 DNA: TGTGCCAGCAGCGGGGGACAGTTTCCTTCCTACGAGCAGTACTTC. This sequence joins TRBV9 and TRBJ2-7; TRBD1 aligns across 7 bases. Unmatched junction bases numbered 7, after V lost 3 bases and J lost 1 base. CDR3 size: 15 residues. Germline CDR1 reads SGDLS; CDR2 reads YYNGEE.

The chain combines TRBV5-6 with TRBJ2-5; 10 bases are a match to TRBD1. This CDR3 spans 17 amino acids. The junction had 5 bases not matched to a gene; V was cut back by 0 bases and J by 0 bases. From germline, CDR1 is SGHDT and CDR2 YYEEEE. The CDR3 nucleotides read TGTGCCAGCAGCTTGGAATCGGACAGGGGGTACCAAGAGACCCAGTACTTC. Protein product: CASSLESDRGYQETQYF.

The V call is TRBV27, the J call TRBJ2-7; 8 bases are a match to TRBD2. The CDR3 totals 14 residues. CDR1 MNHEY and CDR2 SMNVEV come from the germline V gene (reference sequence). V was pared by 10 bases and J by 6 bases, with 14 bases of the junction left unmatched. The CDR3 loop is CAIPGGASGGEQYF. The CDR3 DNA reads as TGTGCCATCCCGGGGGGGGCGAGCGGCGGCGAGCAGTACTTC.

J is TRBJ2-1 and V is TRBV9; 11 bases map to TRBD2. Germline assignment: CDR1 SGDLS and CDR2 YYNGEE. V was clipped by 3 bases and J by 9 bases; unmatched bases: 11. The CDR3 has 16 amino acids. The CDR3 bases are TGTGCCAGCAGCGATCGGACTAGCGGGCCGATGAGTGAGCAGTTCTTC. Its protein is CASSDRTSGPMSEQFF.

The chain employs TRBV6-5 and TRBJ2-7; the D gene is possibly TRBD1 (5 bases). Trimming removed 0 bases at V and 6 bases at J, with 9 bases between. Germline V gene data show CDR1 as MNHEY and CDR2 as SVGAGI. This CDR3 is built from 13 residues. CDR3 DNA: TGTGCCAGCAGTTACTCAAGGGGCAGCGAGCAGTACTTC. The encoded protein is CASSYSRGSEQYF.

This clone was recorded a few times. The J gene is TRBJ2-2, the V gene TRBV10-1; D is unresolved. This CDR3 region has 17 residues. V lost 0 bases and J 4 bases, leaving 15 bases between the germline ends. CDR1 is WNHNN, CDR2 SYGVQD, per germline (reference sequence). The CDR3 reads CASSESGSPTATGELFF. Written as DNA, the CDR3 is TGCGCCAGCAGTGAGTCGGGTAGCCCGACCGCCACCGGGGAGCTGTTTTTT.

The chain has TRBV12-3 or TRBV12-4 and TRBJ1-5; D is undetermined. The V end lost 6 bases, the J end lost 6 bases, and 12 bases lay between the germline ends. The CDR3 consists of 13 residues. The CDR3 is CASSLRESQPQHF. CDR3 DNA: TGTGCCAGCAGCTTGCGGGAGTCTCAGCCCCAGCATTTT.